These 30 T cell receptor beta chains share one sample of origin, sequenced in a study of T cells in Graves' hyperthyroidism and ophthalmopathy (dated by TCRdb to about 2019). Libraries were prepared through multiplex PCR. Sequencing instrument: Illumina HiSeq 2000. The TCR beta CDR3 regions were amplified from RNA transcripts. The TCR CDR3 was subjected to a first round of RT-PCR using the HTBI primer set and the Qiagen OneStep RT-PCR kit. TCRdb reran the public reads through fastp at Q25 and MiXCR, keeping productive beta chains. Rows with one shared CDR3 protein collapse into an entry with the most common genes and DNA. The sample table holds approximately 430,000 distinct CDR3 sequences, of which about a sixth were seen once. The ten most abundant clones make up roughly 14% of the sample. The sequenced sample was blood. Receptors originate from a woman under 30 with Graves' hyperthyroidism.

J is TRBJ2-2 and V is TRBV28; possibly TRBD1 or TRBD2 for D (6 bases each). This CDR3 comprises 17 residues. The ends were cut back, 1 base at V and 0 bases at J, with 12 bases in the middle. Germline assignment: CDR1 MDHEN and CDR2 SYDVKM. The CDR3 sequence is CASSLYGGSANTGELFF. CDR3 in DNA: TGTGCCAGCAGTTTATACGGGGGCAGTGCGAACACCGGGGAGCTGTTTTTT.

This chain links TRBV11-2 with TRBJ1-3; D gene unclear. Looked up from germline, CDR1 is SGHAT and CDR2 is FQNNGV. Trimming stripped 3 bases from V and 2 bases from J, with 8 bases between. CDR3 size: 14 residues. The CDR3 here is CASSLEATGNTIYF. CDR3 bases: TGTGCCAGCAGCTTGGAGGCTACTGGAAACACCATATATTTT.

In this sample, this clonotype turned up many times. This sequence joins TRBV3-1 and TRBJ2-5, with D perhaps being TRBD1 or TRBD2 (6 bases each). This CDR3 contains 15 residues. Trimming shortened V by 4 bases and J by 7 bases, and 19 bases separated the two germline ends. CDR1 is LGHDT and CDR2 is YNNKEL in the germline V gene (reference sequence). The CDR3 protein is CASSPNSGAETTQYF. In DNA form, the CDR3 reads TGTGCCAGCAGCCCAAACTCGGGGGCCGAGACGACCCAGTACTTC.

This clonotype occurred a few times. One base away lies a much larger clone, so this may be a sequencing read error. This sequence joins TRBV7-9 and TRBJ1-2, with D hard to call. CDR1 is SEHNR, CDR2 FQNEAQ, per germline (reference sequence). This CDR3 spans 12 amino acids. Trimming removed 1 base from V and 4 bases from J, with 4 bases in between. The CDR3 nucleotides are TGTGCCAGCAGCTTAGAACTCTATGGCTACACCTTC. It encodes CASSLELYGYTF.

This chain connects TRBV15 to TRBJ1-1; 8 bases match TRBD1. Trimming took 0 bases from V and 7 from J; bases not matched to a gene: 13. The CDR3 covers 17 residues. Germline V gene data show CDR1 as LNHNV and CDR2 as YYDKDF (reference sequence). CDR3 in DNA: TGTGCCACCAGCAGAGATAGGGGACAGGCGACCCTTAATGAAGCTTTCTTT. It specifies CATSRDRGQATLNEAFF.

The rearrangement joins TRBV29-1 to TRBJ2-5; TRBD1 aligns across 8 bases. This CDR3 has 12 amino acids. Germline CDR1 SQVTM, CDR2 ANQGSEA. Unmatched junction bases numbered 5, after V lost 6 bases and J lost 5 bases. The CDR3 protein is CSVEGQVETQYF. In nucleotides, the CDR3 is TGCAGCGTAGAGGGACAGGTGGAGACCCAGTACTTC.

There are many counts of this clonotype. The chain links TRBV11-2 to TRBJ2-3; no clear D gene. V was clipped by 0 bases and J by 8 bases, with 3 bases between them. The CDR3 loop spans 11 amino acids. Germline CDR1 and CDR2: SGHAT and FQNNGV. In DNA form, the CDR3 reads TGTGCCAGCAGCTTAGAGGGTACGCAGTATTTT. Translated: CASSLEGTQYF. Full variable domain (outside the CDR3, taken from reference TRBV11-2 and TRBJ2-3): EAGVAQSPRYKIIEKRQSVAFWCNPISGHATLYWYQQILGQGPKLLIQFQNNGVVDDSQLPKDRFSAERLKGVDSTLKIQPAKLEDSAVYLCASSLEGTQYFGPGTRLTVL.

This clonotype was detected only a few times. CDR3 coding DNA: TGTGCCAGCAGTTTACTGGGGACCTATGGCTACACCTTC. Amino acid sequence: CASSLLGTYGYTF. This chain uses TRBV12-3 or TRBV12-4 with TRBJ1-2; TRBD1 might be the D (5 bases). The CDR3 sequence is 13 residues long. The V and J ends lost 2 bases and 4 bases respectively, with 8 bases between them.

This chain uses TRBV18 with TRBJ1-1; 7 bases fit TRBD1. Germline assignment: CDR1 KGHSH and CDR2 LQKENI. V was clipped by 6 bases and J by 4 bases; unmatched bases: 8. The CDR3 is 14 amino acids. The CDR3 coding sequence is TGTGCCAGCTCCCCGGGGACAGATCTCACTGAAGCTTTCTTT. Residues: CASSPGTDLTEAFF. Full variable domain (missing parts from reference TRBV18 and TRBJ1-1): NAGVMQNPRHLVRRRGQEARLRCSPMKGHSHVYWYRQLPEEGLKFMVYLQKENIIDESGMPKERFSAEFPKEGPSILRIQQVVRGDSAAYFCASSPGTDLTEAFFGQGTRLTVV.

In this sample, this clonotype turned up a few times. The chain combines TRBV7-9 with TRBJ1-5; perhaps TRBD1 as D (5 bases). V was cut by 4 bases and J by 0 bases, with 16 bases left in between. The CDR3 totals 17 residues. Germline CDR1 SEHNR, CDR2 FQNEAQ (reference sequence). The CDR3 DNA sequence: TGTGCCAGCAGCTCGACAGCCGGGCCCTATAGCAATCAGCCCCAGCATTTT. As protein: CASSSTAGPYSNQPQHF.

This clonotype occurred many times. V and J are TRBV2 and TRBJ1-2; D may be TRBD1 (6 bases). Germline V CDR1 and CDR2: SNHLY, FYNNEI. The CDR3 is 12 amino acids. V gave up 7 bases and J gave up 1 base, with 7 bases separating them. The CDR3 region is CASNRVNYGYTF. CDR3 DNA: TGTGCCAGCAACAGGGTTAACTATGGCTACACCTTC.

This clonotype was observed at least ten times. The J gene is TRBJ2-5, the V gene TRBV20-1, with 16 positions matching TRBD2. Unmatched junction bases numbered 3, after V lost 1 base and J lost 1 base. This CDR3 region has 17 residues. Germline CDR1 DFQATT, CDR2 SNEGSKA (reference sequence). CDR3 in amino acids: CSARVGTSGGAQETQYF. In nucleotides, the CDR3 is TGCAGTGCTAGAGTGGGGACTAGCGGGGGGGCCCAAGAGACCCAGTACTTC.

This chain joins TRBV28 and TRBJ1-5; perhaps TRBD1 as D (5 bases). This CDR3 contains 16 residues. Per germline, CDR1 MDHEN and CDR2 SYDVKM. With 3 bases removed from V and 0 bases from J, the gap between germline ends came to 12 bases. The CDR3 reads CASSFRRGYSNQPQHF. In DNA, the CDR3 is TGTGCCAGCAGTTTTAGGCGGGGGTATAGCAATCAGCCCCAGCATTTT. The full variable domain, rest sourced from reference TRBV28 and TRBJ1-5, is DVKVTQSSRYLVKRTGEKVFLECVQDMDHENMFWYRQDPGLGLRLIYFSYDVKMKEKGDIPEGYSVSREKKERFSLILESASTNQTSMYLCASSFRRGYSNQPQHFGDGTRLSIL.

This clonotype was counted at least ten times. V is TRBV29-1 and J is TRBJ2-5; 10 nucleotides align to TRBD2. The germline V gene has CDR1 SQVTM and CDR2 ANQGSEA. The V segment lost 6 bases and the J segment 5 bases; nucleotides outside the gene matches: 15. This CDR3 spans 16 amino acids. The CDR3 DNA sequence: TGCAGCGTCCGCCAAGGAGTAGCGGGAGGACGGGAGACCCAGTACTTC. Protein product: CSVRQGVAGGRETQYF.

V is TRBV5-1 and J is TRBJ1-5; TRBD1 matches 7 bases. Germline V CDR1 and CDR2: SGHRS, YFSETQ. V lost 0 bases, J lost 6 bases, and 6 bases stayed unmatched. The CDR3 runs 15 residues. The CDR3 DNA reads as TGCGCCAGCAGCTTGGCCGGACAGGAGACTCAGCCCCAGCATTTT. This codes for CASSLAGQETQPQHF. Combining the CDR3 with reference TRBV5-1 and TRBJ1-5 gives the whole variable domain KAGVTQTPRYLIKTRGQQVTLSCSPISGHRSVSWYQQTPGQGLQFLFEYFSETQRNKGNFPGRFSGRQFSNSRSEMNVSTLELGDSALYLCASSLAGQETQPQHFGDGTRLSIL.

The DNA of the CDR3 is TGTGCCAGTTCCTCTATCCGGGCAAGCGCCAGCTCCTACGAGCAGTACTTC. Translating gives CASSSIRASASSYEQYF. The rearrangement joins TRBV19 to TRBJ2-7; D gene ambiguous. Germline assignment: CDR1 LNHDA and CDR2 SQIVND (reference sequence). V shed 8 bases and J shed 0 bases, with 23 bases lying between them. The CDR3 length is 17 residues.

In this sample, this clonotype turned up many times. V usage is TRBV19 and J usage is TRBJ1-1; 10 nucleotides line up with TRBD1. Germline values: CDR1 LNHDA, CDR2 SQIVND (reference sequence). Germline trimming cut 5 bases from V and 6 bases from J; bases unmatched to any gene: 6. The length of the CDR3 is 14 residues. The CDR3 sequence is CASSVDRGLPEAFF. The CDR3 DNA sequence: TGTGCCAGTAGTGTTGACAGGGGGCTTCCTGAAGCTTTCTTT.

The chain employs TRBV20-1 and TRBJ2-1; D remains unclear. This CDR3 has 13 residues. Deletions cut 1 base from V and 3 bases from J, with 7 bases between. Germline V gives CDR1 DFQATT, CDR2 SNEGSKA (reference sequence). In nucleotides, the CDR3 is TGCAGTGCTAGAGGAAATTTCTACAATGAGCAGTTCTTC. Translated: CSARGNFYNEQFF.

This clonotype was detected many times. The V and J genes are TRBV15 and TRBJ1-1; D not certain. The CDR3 is 14 amino acids. Germline V gives CDR1 LNHNV, CDR2 YYDKDF (reference sequence). With 5 bases removed from V and 2 bases from J, the gap between germline ends came to 12 bases. CDR3 residues: CATSPLTPNTEAFF. The DNA for the CDR3 is TGTGCCACCAGCCCACTCACACCTAACACTGAAGCTTTCTTT.

V gene TRBV5-4 combines with J gene TRBJ2-2; 8 bases are a match to TRBD1. The J call may be incorrect, as the DNA end agrees better with TRBJ1-1. This CDR3 comprises 13 residues. Germline CDR1 SGHNT, CDR2 YYREEE (reference sequence). CDR3 in DNA: TGTGCCAGCAGCTTCGGGACAGGCCCTGGAGCTTTCTTT. Protein: CASSFGTGPGAFF.

This chain connects TRBV20-1 to TRBJ2-5, with D possibly matching TRBD2 (6 bases). This CDR3 has 14 amino acids. V was cut by 1 base and J by 1 base, with 10 bases left in between. CDR1 DFQATT and CDR2 SNEGSKA come from the germline V gene (reference sequence). The CDR3 reads CSARAPGVQETQYF. CDR3 in DNA: TGCAGTGCTAGAGCTCCGGGGGTCCAAGAGACCCAGTACTTC.

This clonotype has a count of ten or more. CDR3 loop: CSARDDQRGVLYEQYF. The CDR3, as DNA: TGCAGTGCTAGAGATGACCAGCGGGGGGTCCTTTACGAGCAGTACTTC. This chain joins TRBV20-1 and TRBJ2-7; 9 bases are a match to TRBD2. Losses at the gene ends were 0 bases for V and 4 bases for J; bases not matched to a gene: 10. Germline V gene sequence: CDR1 DFQATT, CDR2 SNEGSKA (reference sequence). The CDR3 consists of 16 residues.

This rearrangement joins TRBV2 to TRBJ1-3, with D uncertain. The CDR3 sequence is 16 residues long. V lost 5 bases to trimming and J lost 3 bases, with 17 bases between them. CDR1 is SNHLY and CDR2 is FYNNEI in the germline V gene. The CDR3 DNA follows: TGTGCCAGCAGTTTTCTAGGGTTACTACTTGGAAACACCATATATTTT. This translates into CASSFLGLLLGNTIYF.

V is TRBV10-3 and J is TRBJ2-1; D possibly corresponds to TRBD2 (5 bases). V lost 2 bases to trimming and J lost 8 bases, with 10 bases between them. From germline, CDR1 is ENHRY and CDR2 SYGVKD. This CDR3 comprises 13 residues. CDR3 nucleotide sequence: TGTGCCATCAGTGAGGAGGGAAGGGATGAGCAGTTCTTC. Amino acids: CAISEEGRDEQFF.

The chain uses TRBV20-1 and TRBJ2-3; TRBD1 is a possible D gene (6 bases). The CDR3 sequence is 15 residues long. Germline V lookup: CDR1 DFQATT, CDR2 SNEGSKA (reference sequence). V lost 4 bases to trimming and J lost 3 bases, with 17 bases between them. The CDR3 is CSANSPYRGTDTQYF. The DNA for the CDR3 is TGCAGTGCTAACTCCCCGTATAGGGGGACAGATACGCAGTATTTT.

V is TRBV6-2 or TRBV6-3 and J is TRBJ2-7, with D unresolved. The J call may not be correct, given that the DNA end is closer to TRBJ2-1. This CDR3 is 14 amino acids long. Germline V CDR1 and CDR2: MNHEY, SVGEGT. The CDR3 DNA reads as TGTGCCAGCAGTTATGACGAGAGCTCCTACGAGCAGTTCTTC. Protein: CASSYDESSYEQFF.

The V call is TRBV28, the J call TRBJ2-1; D is undetermined. The CDR3 loop spans 16 amino acids. Germline CDR1 reads MDHEN; CDR2 reads SYDVKM. With 2 bases removed from V and 0 bases from J, the gap between germline ends came to 11 bases. CDR3 DNA: TGTGCCAGCAGTTTAGTTCTGTCGAGCTCCTACAATGAGCAGTTCTTC. As protein: CASSLVLSSSYNEQFF.

The chain uses TRBV24-1 and TRBJ2-1, with TRBD1 identical over 7 bases. The CDR3 is 15 amino acids. Germline loops: CDR1 KGHDR, CDR2 SFDVKD. V shed 4 bases and J 4 bases; nucleotides not matched to a gene: 6. The chain's CDR3 is CATSDPRTGYNEQFF. The DNA for the CDR3 is TGTGCCACCAGTGACCCAAGGACAGGATACAATGAGCAGTTCTTC.

This chain links TRBV4-2 with TRBJ2-2, with TRBD1 as a possible D gene (5 bases). The length of the CDR3 is 14 residues. Trimming stripped 4 bases from V and 7 bases from J, with 13 bases between. The germline gives CDR1 LGHNA, CDR2 YNFKEQ. The CDR3: CASSLSQTDGELFF. The CDR3 nucleotides read TGTGCCAGCAGCCTATCACAGACAGACGGGGAGCTGTTTTTT.

This clonotype was recorded a few times. V and J are TRBV6-2 or TRBV6-3 and TRBJ2-2; D tentatively fits TRBD1 or TRBD2 (6 bases each). Trimming took 4 bases from V and 1 from J, leaving 10 bases between them. CDR3 length: 15 amino acids. Germline loops: CDR1 MNHEY, CDR2 SVGEGT. The DNA of the CDR3 is TGTGCCAGCAGTTGGGGGGACAAGAACACCGGGGAGCTGTTTTTT. Its translation: CASSWGDKNTGELFF.